The present T cell receptor (beta chain) was sequenced within a study of blood T cells in healthy people across ages. Study information: Template switching captured about one barcoded beta molecule per two T cells.

A sample-barcoded 5' primer and a J-beta primer mix were used in a second PCR of about 7 to 12 cycles. MiXCR, applied by TCRdb to the 5' RACE reads, yields one record per CDR3 protein. The table includes about a million distinct CDR3 sequences, roughly two fifths detected once. Total RNA extracted from each sample amounted to at least 6 micrograms. Trimming took 4 bases from V and 2 from J; bases not matched to a gene: 9. CDR3 length: 17 residues. In germline, CDR1 is SEHNR, CDR2 FQNEAQ (reference sequence). The receptor comes from a man between 18 and 29 years old in good health. The specimen was blood. The chain carries TRBV7-9 and TRBJ1-5; 9 bases line up with TRBD1. The CDR3 DNA follows: TGTGCCAGCAGCTCCTCGGACAGGGGCGTTGGCAATCAGCCCCAGCATTTT. Its protein is CASSSSDRGVGNQPQHF.